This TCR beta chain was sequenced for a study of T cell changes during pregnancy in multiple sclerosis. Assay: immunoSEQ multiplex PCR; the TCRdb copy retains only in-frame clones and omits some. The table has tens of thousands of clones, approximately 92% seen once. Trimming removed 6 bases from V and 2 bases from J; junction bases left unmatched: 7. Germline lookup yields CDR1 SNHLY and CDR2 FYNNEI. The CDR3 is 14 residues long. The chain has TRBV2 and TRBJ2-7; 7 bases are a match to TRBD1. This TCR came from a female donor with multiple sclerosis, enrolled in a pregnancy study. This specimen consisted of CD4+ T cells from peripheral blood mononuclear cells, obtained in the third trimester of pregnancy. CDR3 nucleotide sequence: TGTGCCAGCAGGGTGACAGGGTACCCCTACGAGCAGTACTTC. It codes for CASRVTGYPYEQYF.